Each of the 19 T cell receptor beta chains below was sequenced from the same sample in a study of blood T cell repertoires in COVID-19. Libraries were prepared by immunoSEQ multiplex PCR; TCRdb keeps only in-frame clonotypes and omits some of them. The repertoire consists of 200,000 to 300,000 clones, with less than 90% occurring once and the leading ten covering around 4%. The sequencing sample was made of peripheral blood. The source of these receptors is a man between 60 and 75 years old with acute or convalescent COVID-19.

J is TRBJ2-1 and V is TRBV19, with TRBD2 matching over 14 bases. There are 16 residues in the CDR3. The germline CDR1 and CDR2 sequences are LNHDA and SQIVND (reference sequence). V was clipped by 4 bases and J by 7 bases; unmatched bases: 6. The chain's CDR3 is CASSTSGTSGRNEQFF. In DNA, the CDR3 is TGTGCCAGTAGTACCTCCGGGACTAGCGGGAGAAATGAGCAGTTCTTC.

The J gene is TRBJ1-3, the V gene TRBV29-1; D gene uncertain. The CDR3 is 12 amino acids. Between the trimmed V and J ends, which lost 7 bases and 1 base, there was a span of 8 bases. Germline lookup yields CDR1 SQVTM and CDR2 ANQGSEA. CDR3 region: CSAQLSGNTIYF. The CDR3 nucleotides are TGCAGCGCCCAGTTGTCTGGAAACACCATATATTTT. Combining the CDR3 with reference TRBV29-1 and TRBJ1-3 gives the whole variable domain SAVISQKPSRDICQRGTSLTIQCQVDSQVTMMFWYRQQPGQSLTLIATANQGSEATYESGFVIDKFPISRPNLTFSTLTVSNMSPEDSSIYLCSAQLSGNTIYFGEGSWLTVV.

The chain combines TRBV4-1 with TRBJ1-4; D possibly corresponds to TRBD1 (6 bases). This CDR3 contains 15 residues. The V end was cut by 2 bases, the J end by 8 bases, with 15 bases between. CDR1 and CDR2 from the germline V gene are MGHRA and YSYEKL. The CDR3 region has the DNA TGCGCCAGCAGCCAACTAGGGGGGGGACGGGAAAAACTGTTTTTT. This translates into CASSQLGGGREKLFF.

The chain uses TRBV14 and TRBJ2-7; TRBD2 matches 7 bases. Germline V CDR1 and CDR2: SGHDN, FVKESK. The CDR3 contains 15 residues. V was clipped by 4 bases and J by 6 bases; unmatched bases: 12. CDR3 in DNA: TGTGCCAGCAGCCTGTGGGGGGACTATCGGGTCGAGCAGTACTTC. This codes for CASSLWGDYRVEQYF.

The chain carries TRBV7-3 and TRBJ2-1; unclear D gene. Trimming cost V 5 bases and J 2 bases, with 13 bases left between them. This CDR3 is built from 15 residues. Germline V lookup: CDR1 SGHTA, CDR2 FQGTGA. CDR3 nucleotides: TGTGCCAGCAGCATGCGGCCGTTTCCCTACAATGAGCAGTTCTTC. Its translation is CASSMRPFPYNEQFF. Full variable domain (missing parts from reference TRBV7-3 and TRBJ2-1): GAGVSQTPSNKVTEKGKYVELRCDPISGHTALYWYRQSLGQGPEFLIYFQGTGAADDSGLPNDRFFAVRPEGSVSTLKIQRTERGDSAVYLCASSMRPFPYNEQFFGPGTRLTVL.

Only a few counts were recorded for this clone. The CDR3 loop reads CASSLAGTGGYEQYF. CDR3 DNA: TGTGCCAGCAGCTTGGCCGGGACAGGCGGCTACGAGCAGTACTTC. The rearrangement uses TRBV5-4 and TRBJ2-7; the match to TRBD1 covers 8 bases. V gave up 0 bases and J gave up 3 bases; unmatched junction bases: 5. The CDR3 contains 15 residues. CDR1 is SGHNT and CDR2 is YYREEE in the germline V gene (reference sequence).

This clone was recorded once. This chain links TRBV6-4 with TRBJ1-1; a possible D gene is TRBD1 (6 bases). Trimming removed 4 bases from V and 3 bases from J, with 9 bases in between. Germline lookup yields CDR1 MRHNA and CDR2 SNTAGT. The CDR3 has 13 amino acids. CDR3 nucleotide sequence: TGTGCCAGCAGTGCCTCAGGGGACACTGAAGCTTTCTTT. Protein product: CASSASGDTEAFF.

V and J are TRBV9 and TRBJ2-5; possible D gene TRBD1, 6 bases. The germline CDR1 and CDR2 sequences are SGDLS and YYNGEE. The germline V and J ends were trimmed by 3 bases and 4 bases, with 16 bases remaining between them. The CDR3 contains 15 residues. The CDR3 sequence: CASSAQGFGSETQYF. The DNA for the CDR3 is TGTGCCAGCAGCGCACAGGGATTCGGATCAGAGACCCAGTACTTC.

The chain couples TRBV27 to TRBJ1-5; D is undetermined. The CDR3 spans 13 residues. V lost 3 bases and J lost 6, with 9 bases in between. CDR1 MNHEY and CDR2 SMNVEV come from the germline V gene (reference sequence). CDR3 in DNA: TGTGCCAGCAGTTTCGGGTTATCTCAGCCCCAGCATTTT. Its translation is CASSFGLSQPQHF.

This chain uses TRBV19 with TRBJ2-5; maybe TRBD1 (5 bases). V dropped 3 bases and J dropped 10 bases, with 15 bases sitting between them. This CDR3 is 13 amino acids long. The germline CDR1 and CDR2 sequences are LNHDA and SQIVND (reference sequence). The DNA of the CDR3 is TGTGCCAGTAGTATCGGCCAGGGCAGAATCCAGTACTTC. Amino acid sequence: CASSIGQGRIQYF.

The CDR3 loop is CAWTAGDTGQPQHF. The CDR3 bases are TGTGCCTGGACGGCAGGGGACACGGGACAGCCCCAGCATTTT. The rearrangement links TRBV30 to TRBJ1-5; D possibly corresponds to TRBD1 (6 bases). Germline V CDR1 and CDR2: GTSNPN, SVGIG (reference sequence). This CDR3 region has 14 residues. V dropped 4 bases and J dropped 7 bases, with 17 bases sitting between them. The full variable domain, its missing parts supplied by reference TRBV30 and TRBJ1-5, is SQTIHQWPATLVQPVGSPLSLECTVEGTSNPNLYWYRQAAGRGLQLLFYSVGIGQISSEVPQNLSASRPQDRQFILSSKKLLLSDSGFYLCAWTAGDTGQPQHFGDGTRLSIL.

This clone was detected only once. The CDR3 sequence: CASSYLQGITDTQYF. For the CDR3, the DNA is TGTGCCAGCAGTTACCTACAGGGGATCACAGATACGCAGTATTTT. This chain uses TRBV6-5 with TRBJ2-3, with 7 bases that match TRBD1. Germline V gene data show CDR1 as MNHEY and CDR2 as SVGAGI. The CDR3 loop spans 15 amino acids. V was clipped by 2 bases and J by 2 bases; unmatched bases: 4.

V usage is TRBV5-1 and J usage is TRBJ1-1; 12 bases are shared with TRBD1. Germline CDR1 and CDR2: SGHRS and YFSETQ. V lost 7 bases to trimming and J lost 1 base; unmatched junction nucleotides: 5. The CDR3 is made up of 15 amino acids. The CDR3 spells CASQGQGAPNTEAFF. DNA of the CDR3: TGCGCCAGCCAGGGACAGGGGGCACCGAACACTGAAGCTTTCTTT.

As DNA, the CDR3 is TGCGCCAGCAGCTTAGGGGCGGGAGGGCTCCTCTACAATGAGCAGTTCTTC. Residues: CASSLGAGGLLYNEQFF. The V and J genes are TRBV5-1 and TRBJ2-1, with 9 bases lining up with TRBD2. J was trimmed by 3 bases and V by 2 bases; bases with no gene match: 9. CDR1 is SGHRS, CDR2 YFSETQ, per germline. The length of the CDR3 is 17 residues.

V and J are TRBV5-1 and TRBJ2-3; maybe TRBD2 (6 bases). The V and J ends lost 1 base and 6 bases respectively, with 15 bases between them. The CDR3 extends over 15 amino acids. Germline loops: CDR1 SGHRS, CDR2 YFSETQ. In DNA form, the CDR3 reads TGCGCCAGCAGCTTGAGCGGGTACCTCCGGGATACGCAGTATTTT. This codes for CASSLSGYLRDTQYF.

This chain links TRBV2 with TRBJ2-1; 11 bases agree with TRBD2. The J segment lost 7 bases and the V segment lost 10 bases, leaving 6 bases of the junction unmatched. The germline gives CDR1 SNHLY, CDR2 FYNNEI. The CDR3 runs 13 residues. The CDR3 loop reads CATSGGSGNEQFF. The DNA of the CDR3 is TGTGCCACTAGCGGGGGGTCCGGAAATGAGCAGTTCTTC.

V gene TRBV3-1 (or the pseudogene TRBV3-2) combines with J gene TRBJ2-2; a possible D gene is TRBD1 (5 bases). The CDR3 is 15 residues long. The V gene lost 3 bases and the J gene lost 3 bases, with 11 bases spanning the gap. Germline V lookup: CDR1 LGHDT, CDR2 YNNKEL (reference sequence). For the CDR3, the DNA is TGTGCCAGCAGCCAGGGGCCTGGGGACACCGGGGAGCTGTTTTTT. Encoded protein: CASSQGPGDTGELFF.

The chain joins TRBV10-1 to TRBJ1-1; possible D gene TRBD1, 5 bases. This CDR3 region has 14 residues. The germline V gene encodes CDR1 WNHNN and CDR2 SYGVQD (reference sequence). The V and J ends lost 2 bases and 9 bases respectively, with 16 bases between them. CDR3 protein: CASSEGAARGQAFF. The CDR3, as DNA: TGCGCCAGCAGTGAGGGGGCCGCGCGGGGTCAAGCTTTCTTT.

This clone was counted a few times. In the same sample, other DNA sequences code for this CDR3. This sequence joins TRBV4-2 and TRBJ2-7; 12 nucleotides line up with TRBD2. The ends lost 0 bases at V and 5 bases at J; junction bases unmatched: 2. Germline CDR1 LGHNA, CDR2 YNFKEQ. This CDR3 is 15 amino acids long. CDR3 residues: CASSQELAGGDEQYF. For the CDR3, the DNA is TGTGCCAGCAGCCAAGAACTAGCGGGAGGAGACGAGCAGTACTTC.